Shown below are 19 T cell receptor beta chains from a single sample sequenced in a study of T cells in Graves' hyperthyroidism and ophthalmopathy. The investigators amplified TCR beta CDR3 regions from RNA transcripts. The TCR CDR3 was amplified in a first-round RT-PCR using the HTBI primer set. TCRdb reanalysed the multiplex PCR reads using MiXCR and keeps one entry per CDR3 protein. The table lists fewer than 650,000 distinct CDR3 sequences, 14% to 15% of them singletons. The sample comprised blood. Receptor source: a middle-aged woman with Graves' ophthalmopathy.

As to this clonotype: Being one base from a much bigger clone, this may be a read error. The chain links TRBV19 to TRBJ2-7; D gene ambiguous. Trimming left V 11 bases short and J 2 bases short, with 16 bases between. The germline gives CDR1 LNHDA, CDR2 SQIVND (reference sequence). The CDR3 is made up of 13 amino acids. CDR3 amino acids: CAGAPGSTYEQYF. Written as DNA, the CDR3 is TGTGCCGGTGCTCCGGGCTCCACCTACGAGCAGTACTTC.

This chain's CDR3 is CASSPFQGISETQYF. The CDR3 DNA reads as TGCGCCAGCAGCCCCTTCCAGGGGATAAGTGAGACCCAGTACTTC. V and J are TRBV5-1 and TRBJ2-5; D might be TRBD1 (6 bases). The CDR3 covers 15 residues. Trimming removed 4 bases at V and 5 bases at J, with 18 bases between. Germline assignment: CDR1 SGHRS and CDR2 YFSETQ.

This clonotype has ten or more counts. This chain links TRBV20-1 with TRBJ2-7; TRBD2 matches at 12 bases. J was trimmed by 6 bases and V by 4 bases; bases with no gene match: 7. Germline V gives CDR1 DFQATT, CDR2 SNEGSKA (reference sequence). CDR3 size: 14 residues. In DNA, the CDR3 is TGCAGTGCTAACCAAGCTAGCGGGGGGGGCGAGCAGTACTTC. This gives the protein CSANQASGGGEQYF.

V usage is TRBV3-1 and J usage is TRBJ1-1; D gene uncertain. The CDR3 runs to 14 residues. Germline-derived CDR1 and CDR2 are LGHDT and YNNKEL (reference sequence). V lost 0 bases, J lost 11 bases, and 16 bases lay in between. DNA for the CDR3: TGTGCCAGCAGCCAAGAGGGAACTCCTCGGGCGGCTTTCTTT. This gives the protein CASSQEGTPRAAFF.

The chain links TRBV11-2 to TRBJ2-2, with D unclear. CDR1 and CDR2 (germline): SGHAT, FQNNGV. V shed 5 bases and J shed 0 bases, with 10 bases lying between them. The CDR3 loop spans 15 amino acids. CDR3 amino acids: CASSALRANTGELFF. The CDR3 DNA is TGTGCCAGCAGCGCACTAAGGGCGAACACCGGGGAGCTGTTTTTT.

The rearrangement uses TRBV7-2 and TRBJ2-7, with 10 bases matching TRBD2. After removal of 2 bases from V and 6 bases from J, the junction contained 4 bases not matched to a gene. The germline gives CDR1 SGHTA, CDR2 FQGNSA. CDR3 length equals 14 residues. CDR3 DNA: TGTGCCAGCAGCTTACTCGGACTAGCGGCCGAGCAGTACTTC. Amino acid sequence: CASSLLGLAAEQYF.

The sample holds many counts of this clonotype. The chain is built from TRBV15 and TRBJ2-7, with 15 bases lining up with TRBD2. This CDR3 comprises 16 residues. The V gene's germline CDR1 is LNHNV and CDR2 YYDKDF (reference sequence). The J segment lost 2 bases and the V segment lost 5 bases, leaving 4 bases of the junction unmatched. The DNA for the CDR3 is TGTGCCACCAGCCTGGGACTAGCGGGAGGACCCTACGAGCAGTACTTC. It is translated as CATSLGLAGGPYEQYF.

This clonotype was seen repeatedly, ten times or more. The rearrangement links TRBV12-3 or TRBV12-4 to TRBJ2-7, with a weak D call TRBD2 (6 bases). This CDR3 comprises 15 residues. The germline V and J ends were trimmed by 1 base and 0 bases, with 10 bases remaining between them. The CDR3 DNA is TGTGCCAGCAGTTTAGGCCTAGCGACCTCCTACGAGCAGTACTTC. Amino acid sequence: CASSLGLATSYEQYF.

Concerning this clonotype itself: A much larger clone differs from this one at a single base, so this may be a read error. The conserved final phenylalanine or tryptophan is absent from the CDR3, which likely points to a read error. This chain links TRBV29-1 with TRBJ2-7; 7 bases match TRBD2. The CDR3 totals 13 residues. Trimming cost V 4 bases and J 7 bases; bases outside gene matches: 10. Germline CDR1 is SQVTM and CDR2 is ANQGSEA. The CDR3 spells CSVGGLPAREQYS. CDR3 nucleotide sequence: TGCAGCGTTGGGGGACTACCAGCAAGAGAGCAGTACTCC.

In its sample, this clonotype was seen many times. The chain employs TRBV24-1 and TRBJ2-2, with D perhaps assigned TRBD1 or TRBD2 (5 bases each). The V and J ends lost 4 bases and 5 bases respectively, with 16 bases between them. There are 16 residues in the CDR3. From germline, CDR1 is KGHDR and CDR2 SFDVKD. The CDR3 spells CATSDWGTESTGELFF. CDR3 sequence (DNA): TGTGCCACCAGTGACTGGGGGACGGAAAGTACCGGGGAGCTGTTTTTT.

This clonotype has a count of ten or more. V usage is TRBV4-1 and J usage is TRBJ1-5; D is ambiguous. Germline lookup yields CDR1 MGHRA and CDR2 YSYEKL. V was shortened by 0 bases and J by 0 bases, with 6 bases between the two germline ends. The CDR3 sequence is 15 residues long. The CDR3 DNA follows: TGCGCCAGCAGCCAAGAGGGGTATAGCAATCAGCCCCAGCATTTT. Its protein is CASSQEGYSNQPQHF.

In its sample, this clonotype was seen many times. The V and J genes are TRBV6-2 or TRBV6-3 and TRBJ1-1; 8 bases fit TRBD1. The CDR3 sequence is 15 residues long. V shed 5 bases and J 4 bases; nucleotides not matched to a gene: 9. The V gene's germline CDR1 is MNHEY and CDR2 SVGEGT. The CDR3 nucleotides read TGTGCCAGCAGTCATATACAGGGGGTTAGCACTGAAGCTTTCTTT. Protein sequence: CASSHIQGVSTEAFF.

This chain joins TRBV12-3 or TRBV12-4 and TRBJ2-5; perhaps TRBD2 as D (7 bases). This CDR3 region has 17 residues. V shed 1 base and J shed 4 bases, with 19 bases lying between them. For the CDR3, the DNA is TGTGCCAGCAGTTTAGACGCCCGGGGGGCTTGGGGAGAGACCCAGTACTTC. Translating it yields CASSLDARGAWGETQYF.

Ten or more counts support this clonotype. J is TRBJ2-7 and V is TRBV28; D gene unclear. The V gene lost 6 bases and the J gene lost 5 bases, with 8 bases spanning the gap. From germline, CDR1 is MDHEN and CDR2 SYDVKM. The CDR3 consists of 11 residues. This CDR3 reads CASRKTHEQYF. In nucleotides, the CDR3 is TGTGCCAGCAGAAAGACACACGAGCAGTACTTC.

Ten or more counts support this clonotype. The V call is TRBV7-2, the J call TRBJ1-5; a possible D gene is TRBD1 (5 bases). The germline gives CDR1 SGHTA, CDR2 FQGNSA. V was shortened by 5 bases and J by 7 bases, with 12 bases between the two germline ends. This CDR3 contains 13 residues. The chain's CDR3 is CASSVGGEQPQHF. As DNA, the CDR3 is TGTGCCAGCAGCGTGGGGGGAGAACAGCCCCAGCATTTT.

This clonotype has more than one count but fewer than ten. The chain is built from TRBV7-3 and TRBJ1-5; D ambiguous. CDR1 SGHTA and CDR2 FQGTGA come from the germline V gene. Trimming took 3 bases from V and 4 from J, leaving 7 bases between them. The CDR3 sequence is 13 residues long. The CDR3 DNA follows: TGTGCCAGCAGCTTGGGCTGGAATCAGCCCCAGCATTTT. Amino acids: CASSLGWNQPQHF.

This clonotype has at least ten counts. The chain joins TRBV10-1 to TRBJ2-2; the match to TRBD1 covers 8 bases. Germline V gene lookup returns CDR1 WNHNN and CDR2 SYGVQD (reference sequence). V lost 4 bases and J lost 5; bases outside the gene matches: 3. This CDR3 is 14 amino acids long. CDR3 nucleotides: TGCGCCAGCAGTGTTGGACAGGGTACCGGGGAGCTGTTTTTT. Translating it yields CASSVGQGTGELFF.

This clonotype was recorded at least ten times. The CDR3 DNA reads TGTGCCAGCAGTTCTACAGACAGGGGGGGAGGCGGCTACACCTTC. Protein product: CASSSTDRGGGGYTF. The chain carries TRBV12-3 or TRBV12-4 and TRBJ1-2, with TRBD1 matching over 9 bases. The CDR3 is 15 amino acids. The junction had 11 bases not matched to a gene; V was cut back by 4 bases and J by 8 bases.

Points on this clonotype: A much larger clone lies one base from this, so it may be a read error. This chain joins TRBV6-5 and TRBJ1-5; tentatively, D is TRBD1 (5 bases). In germline, CDR1 is MNHEY, CDR2 SVGAGI. V was pared by 4 bases and J by 9 bases, with 16 bases between. CDR3 length equals 14 residues. CDR3 DNA sequence: TGTGCCAGCAGTTCAGGGTCGGTGGATCGGCCCCAGCATTTT. Its protein product is CASSSGSVDRPQHF.